One and the same sample provided the 21 T cell receptor beta chains below, sequenced in a study of CD8 T cells in Susac syndrome. When the RNA was reverse transcribed, random hexamers were used with an input of roughly 0.5 to 1 ug. TCRdb processed the immunoSEQ multiplex PCR reads anew with MiXCR; each CDR3 protein has one entry. The data show about 250,000 distinct CDR3 sequences, around 93% seen once. Sequenced input: CD4+ T cells from PBMCs. These receptors came from a human donor with multiple sclerosis.

The rearrangement links TRBV7-8 to TRBJ1-4; a possible D gene is TRBD1 (6 bases). Germline loops: CDR1 SGHVS, CDR2 FQNEAQ. The V end was cut by 6 bases, the J end by 7 bases, with 12 bases between. CDR3 size: 13 residues. The CDR3 nucleotides read TGTGCCAGCAGAATACGGGGGGCTGAAAAACTGTTTTTT. As protein: CASRIRGAEKLFF.

V gene TRBV20-1 combines with J gene TRBJ1-4; 7 bases match TRBD1. Germline values: CDR1 DFQATT, CDR2 SNEGSKA (reference sequence). J gave up 8 bases and V 0 bases, and 6 bases lay outside the gene matches. The CDR3 runs 14 residues. Here the CDR3 DNA reads TGCAGTGCTAGAGAGGCCACAGGGGAAGAAAAACTGTTTTTT. Translating gives CSAREATGEEKLFF.

V gene TRBV18 combines with J gene TRBJ1-2; the match to TRBD1 covers 12 bases. Looked up from germline, CDR1 is KGHSH and CDR2 is LQKENI. J lost 2 bases, V lost 6 bases, and 13 bases had no gene match. The CDR3 length is 18 residues. CDR3 DNA sequence: TGTGCCAGCTCCCGAGGTTTGCCGGGACAGGGGGCGAACTATGGCTACACCTTC. It encodes CASSRGLPGQGANYGYTF.

The V gene is TRBV20-1, the J gene TRBJ2-5; 9 bases match TRBD2. Germline CDR1 DFQATT, CDR2 SNEGSKA (reference sequence). After removal of 3 bases from V and 1 base from J, the junction contained 6 bases not matched to a gene. This CDR3 contains 15 residues. The CDR3 spells CSASGGGLAQETQYF. The CDR3 region has the DNA TGCAGTGCTAGCGGTGGGGGACTAGCCCAAGAGACCCAGTACTTC.

V is TRBV7-2 and J is TRBJ2-7, with D tentatively TRBD2 (6 bases). The CDR3 length is 13 residues. In germline, CDR1 is SGHTA, CDR2 FQGNSA. V lost 1 base and J lost 5, with 9 bases in between. The CDR3 is CASSLGTGDEQYV. CDR3 nucleotide sequence: TGTGCCAGCAGCTTAGGTACGGGGGACGAGCAGTACGTC.

This clonotype turned up a few times. The chain combines TRBV12-3 or TRBV12-4 with TRBJ1-1; a possible D gene is TRBD1 (6 bases). Deletions cut 2 bases from V and 3 bases from J, with 10 bases between. This CDR3 has 14 residues. CDR3 sequence reads: CASSLTGGDTEAFF. The CDR3 DNA is TGTGCCAGCAGTTTAACGGGGGGCGACACTGAAGCTTTCTTT.

The rearrangement uses TRBV29-1 and TRBJ1-1; the D gene is possibly TRBD1 (5 bases). Germline CDR1 reads SQVTM; CDR2 reads ANQGSEA. V was shortened by 6 bases and J by 3 bases, with 8 bases between the two germline ends. The length of the CDR3 is 11 residues. The CDR3 DNA reads TGCAGCGTGGCAGGGTACACTGAAGCTTTCTTT. Protein sequence: CSVAGYTEAFF.

CDR3 protein: CSAGASGQETQYF. The DNA of the CDR3 is TGCAGTGCCGGGGCTAGCGGGCAAGAGACCCAGTACTTC. This chain links TRBV20-1 with TRBJ2-5, with TRBD2 identical over 8 bases. Germline V CDR1 and CDR2: DFQATT, SNEGSKA (reference sequence). The CDR3 spans 13 residues. J was trimmed by 2 bases and V by 6 bases; bases with no gene match: 5.

This clonotype was seen a handful of times. This chain links TRBV5-1 with TRBJ1-1, with D possibly being TRBD1 (6 bases). Trimming shortened V by 4 bases and J by 1 base, and 14 bases separated the two germline ends. The germline V gene encodes CDR1 SGHRS and CDR2 YFSETQ. The CDR3 runs 15 residues. DNA for the CDR3: TGCGCCAGCAGCCCCCAGACAGGACGGAACACTGAAGCTTTCTTT. Protein sequence: CASSPQTGRNTEAFF.

This CDR3 is CASSLSPSSRGNTEAFF. CDR3 DNA sequence: TGTGCCAGCAGCTTAAGCCCTTCTTCGAGAGGGAACACTGAAGCTTTCTTT. V is TRBV11-1 and J is TRBJ1-1; D is uncertain. Germline V gives CDR1 SGHAT, CDR2 FQDESV (reference sequence). The CDR3 has 17 amino acids. V shed 2 bases and J shed 1 base, with 17 bases lying between them.

V usage is TRBV7-2 and J usage is TRBJ2-2, with a tentative D call TRBD1 (5 bases). Deletions cut 3 bases from V and 8 bases from J, with 19 bases between. Germline V CDR1 and CDR2: SGHTA, FQGNSA. CDR3 length: 16 residues. For the CDR3, the DNA is TGTGCCAGCAGCTTGTTCCTAGGGGCTGTTGGAGGGGAGCTGTTTTTT. Its protein product is CASSLFLGAVGGELFF.

The V and J genes are TRBV4-1 and TRBJ2-1; 8 nucleotides agree with TRBD2. V lost 0 bases to trimming and J lost 3 bases; unmatched junction nucleotides: 10. The CDR3 has 18 amino acids. The V gene's germline CDR1 is MGHRA and CDR2 YSYEKL. CDR3 sequence: CASSQESPRGGFYNEQFF. The CDR3 DNA reads TGCGCCAGCAGCCAAGAATCCCCCCGGGGGGGCTTCTACAATGAGCAGTTCTTC.

The genes are TRBV7-7 and TRBJ2-3, with 9 bases matching TRBD1. J was trimmed by 4 bases and V by 5 bases; bases with no gene match: 4. Per germline, CDR1 SSHAT and CDR2 FNYEAQ (reference sequence). This CDR3 has 14 amino acids. The CDR3: CASSTGTGSDTQYF. CDR3 sequence (DNA): TGTGCCAGCAGCACCGGGACAGGGTCAGATACGCAGTATTTT.

The chain carries TRBV7-2 and TRBJ1-2; TRBD1 agrees at 9 bases. V lost 0 bases, J lost 7 bases, and 6 bases stayed unmatched. Germline V gives CDR1 SGHTA, CDR2 FQGNSA. The CDR3 is made up of 15 amino acids. The CDR3 DNA follows: TGTGCCAGCAGCTTAGCCCCGGACAGGGGATCTGGCTACACCTTC. Its protein is CASSLAPDRGSGYTF.

This sequence joins TRBV6-6 and TRBJ2-3, with D maybe TRBD1 (5 bases). V shed 5 bases and J shed 1 base, with 10 bases lying between them. Germline V gives CDR1 MNHNY, CDR2 SVGAGI (reference sequence). This CDR3 region has 14 residues. The CDR3 loop reads CASSGAVGTDTQYF. CDR3 DNA sequence: TGTGCCAGCAGTGGGGCGGTGGGCACAGATACGCAGTATTTT.

This chain uses TRBV9 with TRBJ2-6; 7 bases are shared with TRBD2. Germline V gene lookup returns CDR1 SGDLS and CDR2 YYNGEE. This CDR3 comprises 18 residues. After removal of 6 bases from V and 0 bases from J, the junction contained 12 bases not matched to a gene. The CDR3 region has the DNA TGTGCCAGCACCCCCTGGGGGGGGACCCTCTCTGGGGCCAACGTCCTGACTTTC. This sequence encodes CASTPWGGTLSGANVLTF.

This chain links TRBV9 with TRBJ1-1; 11 bases line up with TRBD1. Looked up from germline, CDR1 is SGDLS and CDR2 is YYNGEE. This CDR3 comprises 15 residues. V dropped 3 bases and J dropped 5; count of bases not matched to a gene: 6. The CDR3 spells CASSAPGQGVTEAFF. Written as DNA, the CDR3 is TGTGCCAGCAGCGCTCCGGGACAGGGGGTTACTGAAGCTTTCTTT.

The V and J genes are TRBV12-5 and TRBJ1-4, with a weak D call TRBD1 (5 bases). The CDR3 has 13 residues. V dropped 4 bases and J dropped 15 bases, with 18 bases sitting between them. Per germline, CDR1 LGHNT and CDR2 FRNRAP. Here the CDR3 DNA reads TGTGCTAGTGGTTATGAGGGACCCTCGAAGATGTTTTTT. Translating gives CASGYEGPSKMFF.

The chain employs TRBV30 and TRBJ2-2; D call uncertain. The CDR3 consists of 13 residues. Trimming took off 0 bases at V and 3 bases at J, with 5 bases between the two ends. The germline gives CDR1 GTSNPN, CDR2 SVGIG (reference sequence). The CDR3 reads CAWSVDYTGELFF. CDR3 nucleotides: TGTGCCTGGAGTGTCGACTACACCGGGGAGCTGTTTTTT.

The chain combines TRBV20-1 with TRBJ1-2, with TRBD1 matching over 9 bases. Germline V gene sequence: CDR1 DFQATT, CDR2 SNEGSKA (reference sequence). The CDR3 contains 15 residues. With 4 bases clipped from V and 4 bases from J, the junction kept 10 bases outside the gene matches. CDR3 sequence reads: CSAKDRGQGAYGYTF. In DNA form, the CDR3 reads TGCAGTGCTAAGGATAGGGGACAGGGAGCCTATGGCTACACCTTC.

The rearrangement links TRBV4-1 to TRBJ2-2, with D unresolved. V was clipped by 1 base and J by 3 bases, with 6 bases between them. CDR1 and CDR2 from the germline V gene are MGHRA and YSYEKL. This CDR3 spans 14 amino acids. CDR3 sequence reads: CASSQVADTGELFF. CDR3 nucleotide sequence: TGCGCCAGCAGCCAAGTGGCAGACACCGGGGAGCTGTTTTTT.